This TCR beta chain was obtained from a study of T cells in Graves' hyperthyroidism and ophthalmopathy. The investigators amplified TCR beta CDR3 regions from RNA transcripts. An initial round of RT-PCR targeting the TCR CDR3 relied on the HTBI primer set. TCRdb re-called the multiplex PCR reads through MiXCR, storing one row per CDR3 protein. Of hundreds of thousands of distinct CDR3 sequences in the sample, 20% to 30% are singletons; the top ten hold more than 60%. Trimming removed 5 bases at V and 2 bases at J, with 15 bases between. The germline V gene has CDR1 MNHNS and CDR2 SASEGT. The CDR3 has 15 amino acids.

This TCR was recovered from a man aged 45-65 years with Graves' hyperthyroidism. What was sequenced was blood. The gene calls are TRBV6-1 and TRBJ1-2; no firm D call. CDR3 in amino acids: CASSLREGTNYGYTF. CDR3 nucleotide sequence: TGTGCCAGCAGTCTCCGAGAGGGAACAAACTATGGCTACACCTTC.